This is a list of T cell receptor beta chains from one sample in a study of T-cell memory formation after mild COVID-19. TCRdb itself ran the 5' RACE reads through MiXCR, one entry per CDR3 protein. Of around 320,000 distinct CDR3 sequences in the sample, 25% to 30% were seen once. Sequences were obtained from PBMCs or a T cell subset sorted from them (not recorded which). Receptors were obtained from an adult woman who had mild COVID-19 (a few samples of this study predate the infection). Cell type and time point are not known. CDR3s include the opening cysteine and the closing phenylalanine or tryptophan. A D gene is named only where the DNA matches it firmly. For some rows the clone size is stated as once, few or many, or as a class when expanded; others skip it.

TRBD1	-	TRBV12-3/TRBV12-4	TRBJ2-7	CASSSRQGPIDYEQYF	TGTGCCAGCAGTTCCCGACAGGGCCCTATAGATTACGAGCAGTACTTC
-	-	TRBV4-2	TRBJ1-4	CASSPGPKMPGINEKLFF	TGTGCCAGCAGCCCTGGGCCCAAAATGCCAGGGATTAATGAAAAACTGTTTTTT
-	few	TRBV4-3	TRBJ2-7	CASSQVGVSEQYF	TGCGCCAGCAGCCAAGTAGGGGTAAGCGAGCAGTACTTC
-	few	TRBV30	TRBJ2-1	CAWSGSNEQFF	TGTGCCTGGAGCGGGAGTAATGAGCAGTTCTTC
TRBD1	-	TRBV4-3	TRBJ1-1	CASSQGTGLTEAFF	TGCGCCAGCAGCCAGGGGACAGGGCTGACTGAAGCTTTCTTT
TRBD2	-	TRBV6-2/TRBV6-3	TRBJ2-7	CASGGVDEQYF	TGTGCCAGCGGGGGGGTTGATGAGCAGTACTTC
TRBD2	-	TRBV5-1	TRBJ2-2	CASSLLAEPTGELFF	TGCGCCAGCAGCTTGCTAGCGGAACCTACCGGGGAGCTGTTTTTT
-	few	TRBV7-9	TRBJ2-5	CASSLGNGQETQYF	TGTGCCAGCAGCTTAGGAAACGGCCAAGAGACCCAGTACTTC
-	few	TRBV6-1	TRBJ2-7	CASSVTGMLYEQYF	TGTGCCAGCAGTGTTACCGGGATGCTCTACGAGCAGTACTTC
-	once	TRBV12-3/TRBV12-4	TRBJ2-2	CASSSLKERQLANTGELFF	TGTGCCAGCAGTTCCCTAAAAGAGCGACAGCTAGCGAACACCGGGGAGCTGTTTTTT
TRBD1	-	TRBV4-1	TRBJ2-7	CASSQVDRALGSQQYF	TGCGCCAGCAGCCAAGTGGACAGGGCACTAGGGTCCCAGCAGTACTTC
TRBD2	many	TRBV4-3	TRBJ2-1	CASSRREGLAGVSEQFF	TGCGCCAGCAGCCGCCGCGAGGGACTAGCGGGAGTAAGTGAGCAGTTCTTC
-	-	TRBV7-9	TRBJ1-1	CASSSSAENTEAFF	TGTGCCAGCAGCTCATCGGCCGAGAACACTGAAGCTTTCTTT